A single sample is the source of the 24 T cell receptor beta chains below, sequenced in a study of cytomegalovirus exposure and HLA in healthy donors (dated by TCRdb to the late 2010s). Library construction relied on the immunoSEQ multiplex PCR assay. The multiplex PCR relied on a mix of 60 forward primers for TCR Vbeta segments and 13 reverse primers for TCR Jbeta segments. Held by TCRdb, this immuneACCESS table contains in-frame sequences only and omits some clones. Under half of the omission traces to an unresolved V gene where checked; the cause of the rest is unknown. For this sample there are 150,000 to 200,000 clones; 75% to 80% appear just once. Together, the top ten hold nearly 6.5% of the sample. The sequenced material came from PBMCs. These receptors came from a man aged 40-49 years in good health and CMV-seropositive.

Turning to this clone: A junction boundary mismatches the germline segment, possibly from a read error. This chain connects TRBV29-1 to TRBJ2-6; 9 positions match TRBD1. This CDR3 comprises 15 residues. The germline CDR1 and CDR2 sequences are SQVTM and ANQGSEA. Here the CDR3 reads CSVGQGLSGANGLTF. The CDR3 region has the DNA TGCAGCGTGGGACAGGGTCTGTCTGGGGCCAACGGCCTGACTTTC.

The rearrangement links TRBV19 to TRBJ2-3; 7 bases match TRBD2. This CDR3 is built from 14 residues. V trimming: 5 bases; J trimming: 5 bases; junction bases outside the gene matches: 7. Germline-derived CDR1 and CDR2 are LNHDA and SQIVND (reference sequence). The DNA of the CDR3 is TGTGCCAGTAGTGCTAGCGGTCCGGGAGATACGCAGTATTTT. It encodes CASSASGPGDTQYF.

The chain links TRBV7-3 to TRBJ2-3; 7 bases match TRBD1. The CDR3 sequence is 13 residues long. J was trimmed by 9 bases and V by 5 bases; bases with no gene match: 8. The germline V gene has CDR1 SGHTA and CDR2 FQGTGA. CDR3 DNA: TGTGCCAGCAGCGCGGACAGGCTGTACACGCAGTATTTT. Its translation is CASSADRLYTQYF.

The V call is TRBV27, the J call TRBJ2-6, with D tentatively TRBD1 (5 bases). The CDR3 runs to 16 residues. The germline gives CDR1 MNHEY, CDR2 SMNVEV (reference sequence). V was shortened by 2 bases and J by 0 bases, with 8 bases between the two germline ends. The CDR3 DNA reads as TGTGCCAGCAGTTTAACGACAGCCTCTGGGGCCAACGTCCTGACTTTC. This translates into CASSLTTASGANVLTF.

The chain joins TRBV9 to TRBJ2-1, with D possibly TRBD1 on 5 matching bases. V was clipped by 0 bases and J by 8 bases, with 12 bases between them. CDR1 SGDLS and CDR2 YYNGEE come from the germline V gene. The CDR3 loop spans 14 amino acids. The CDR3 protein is CASSVGPQGDEQFF. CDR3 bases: TGTGCCAGCAGCGTAGGTCCTCAGGGCGATGAGCAGTTCTTC.

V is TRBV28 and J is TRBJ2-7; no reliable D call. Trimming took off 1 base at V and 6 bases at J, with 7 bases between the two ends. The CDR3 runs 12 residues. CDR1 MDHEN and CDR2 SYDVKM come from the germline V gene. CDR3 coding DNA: TGTGCCAGCAGTTTATTGGTCGGCGAGCAGTACTTC. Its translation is CASSLLVGEQYF.

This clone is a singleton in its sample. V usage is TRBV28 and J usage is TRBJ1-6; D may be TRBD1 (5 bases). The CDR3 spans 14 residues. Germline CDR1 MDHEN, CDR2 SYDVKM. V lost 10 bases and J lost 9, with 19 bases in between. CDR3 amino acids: CATDGGGGPSPLHF. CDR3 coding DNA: TGTGCCACAGACGGGGGAGGAGGTCCTTCACCCCTCCACTTT.

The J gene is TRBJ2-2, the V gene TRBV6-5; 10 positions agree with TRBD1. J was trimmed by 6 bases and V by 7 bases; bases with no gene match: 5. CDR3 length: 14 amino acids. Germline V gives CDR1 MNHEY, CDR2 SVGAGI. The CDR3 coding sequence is TGTGCCAGCAAATTAGGACAGGGGGCCGGGGAGCTGTTTTTT. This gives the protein CASKLGQGAGELFF.

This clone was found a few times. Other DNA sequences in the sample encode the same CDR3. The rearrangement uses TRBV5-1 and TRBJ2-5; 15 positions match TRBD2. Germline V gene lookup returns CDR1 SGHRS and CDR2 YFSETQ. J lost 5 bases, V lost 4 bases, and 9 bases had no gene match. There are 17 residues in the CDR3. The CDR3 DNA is TGCGCCAGCAGCCCAGGACTAGCGGGAGGGCCACGGGAGACCCAGTACTTC. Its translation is CASSPGLAGGPRETQYF.

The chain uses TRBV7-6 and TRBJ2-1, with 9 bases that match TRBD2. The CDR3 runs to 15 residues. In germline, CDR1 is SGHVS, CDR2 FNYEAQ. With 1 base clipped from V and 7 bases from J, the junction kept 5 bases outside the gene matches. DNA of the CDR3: TGTGCCAGCAGCTTAGGACTAGCGGCCCTTAATGAGCAGTTCTTC. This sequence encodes CASSLGLAALNEQFF. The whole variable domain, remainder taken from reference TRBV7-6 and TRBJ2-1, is GAGVSQSPRYKVTKRGQDVALRCDPISGHVSLYWYRQALGQGPEFLTYFNYEAQQDKSGLPNDRFSAERPEGSISTLTIQRTEQRDSAMYRCASSLGLAALNEQFFGPGTRLTVL.

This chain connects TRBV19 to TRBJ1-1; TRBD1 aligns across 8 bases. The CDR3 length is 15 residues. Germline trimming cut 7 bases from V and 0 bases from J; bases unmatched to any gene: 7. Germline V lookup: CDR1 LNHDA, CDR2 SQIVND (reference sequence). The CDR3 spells CASKVQGAMNTEAFF. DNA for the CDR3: TGTGCCAGTAAAGTTCAGGGGGCGATGAACACTGAAGCTTTCTTT.

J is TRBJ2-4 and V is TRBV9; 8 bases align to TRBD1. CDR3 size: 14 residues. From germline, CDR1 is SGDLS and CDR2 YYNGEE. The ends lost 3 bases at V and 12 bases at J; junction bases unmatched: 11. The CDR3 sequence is CASSGRSQGGSQYF. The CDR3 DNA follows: TGTGCCAGCAGCGGCCGCTCACAGGGGGGCAGTCAGTACTTC.

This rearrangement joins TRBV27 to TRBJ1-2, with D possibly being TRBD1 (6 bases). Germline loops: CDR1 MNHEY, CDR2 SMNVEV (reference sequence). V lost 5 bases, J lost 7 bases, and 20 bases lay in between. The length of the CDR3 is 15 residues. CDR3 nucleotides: TGTGCCAGCAGTGAGAACGGGACACCATTTGGTGGCTACACCTTC. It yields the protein CASSENGTPFGGYTF.

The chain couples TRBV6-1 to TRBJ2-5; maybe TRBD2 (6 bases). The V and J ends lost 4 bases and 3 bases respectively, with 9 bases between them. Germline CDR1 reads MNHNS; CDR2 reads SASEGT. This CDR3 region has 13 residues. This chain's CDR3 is CASSVGGKETQYF. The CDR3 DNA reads TGTGCCAGCAGTGTCGGCGGGAAAGAGACCCAGTACTTC.

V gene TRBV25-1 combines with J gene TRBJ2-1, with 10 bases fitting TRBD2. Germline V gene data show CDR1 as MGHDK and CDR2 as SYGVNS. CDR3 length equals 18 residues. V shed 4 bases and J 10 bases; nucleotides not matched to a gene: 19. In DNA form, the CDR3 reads TGTGCCAGCAGTGCTGGACTTAGGCTAGCGGGAGCGTTGGGGGAGCAGTTCTTC. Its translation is CASSAGLRLAGALGEQFF.

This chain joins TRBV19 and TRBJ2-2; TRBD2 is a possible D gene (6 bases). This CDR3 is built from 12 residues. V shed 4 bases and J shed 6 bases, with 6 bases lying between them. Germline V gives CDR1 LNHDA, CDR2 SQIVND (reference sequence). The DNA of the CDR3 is TGTGCCAGTAGTAGGGGGGCCGGGGAGCTGTTTTTT. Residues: CASSRGAGELFF.

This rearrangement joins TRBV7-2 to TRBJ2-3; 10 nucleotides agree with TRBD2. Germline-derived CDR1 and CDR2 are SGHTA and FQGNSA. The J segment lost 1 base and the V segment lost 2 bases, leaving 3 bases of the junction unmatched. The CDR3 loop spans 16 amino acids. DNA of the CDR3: TGTGCCAGCAGCTTAAGACTAGCGGGCCGCACAGATACGCAGTATTTT. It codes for CASSLRLAGRTDTQYF. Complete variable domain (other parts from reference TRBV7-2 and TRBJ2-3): GAGVSQSPSNKVTEKGKDVELRCDPISGHTALYWYRQSLGQGLEFLIYFQGNSAPDKSGLPSDRFSAERTGGSVSTLTIQRTQQEDSAVYLCASSLRLAGRTDTQYFGPGTRLTVL.

The CDR3 loop reads CSASQGAIYEQYF. CDR3 DNA: TGCAGCGCATCACAGGGGGCTATCTACGAGCAGTACTTC. V usage is TRBV29-1 and J usage is TRBJ2-7; 9 bases align to TRBD1. The CDR3 contains 13 residues. With V trimmed by 7 bases and J by 3 bases, 7 bases remained unmatched. Germline values: CDR1 SQVTM, CDR2 ANQGSEA.

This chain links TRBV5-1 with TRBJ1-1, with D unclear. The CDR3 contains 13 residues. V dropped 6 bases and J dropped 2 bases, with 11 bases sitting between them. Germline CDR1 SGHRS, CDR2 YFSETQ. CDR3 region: CASTRALNTEAFF. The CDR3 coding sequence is TGCGCCAGCACGCGGGCTTTAAACACTGAAGCTTTCTTT.

The CDR3 spells CASSLAVGTGHLPNYGYTF. CDR3 nucleotide sequence: TGCGCCAGCAGCTTGGCCGTCGGGACAGGGCACCTTCCTAACTATGGCTACACCTTC. The chain carries TRBV5-1 and TRBJ1-2; TRBD1 agrees at 9 bases. CDR1 and CDR2 from the germline V gene are SGHRS and YFSETQ. The trim removed 0 bases at V and 0 bases at J, leaving 12 bases unmatched. The CDR3 totals 19 residues.

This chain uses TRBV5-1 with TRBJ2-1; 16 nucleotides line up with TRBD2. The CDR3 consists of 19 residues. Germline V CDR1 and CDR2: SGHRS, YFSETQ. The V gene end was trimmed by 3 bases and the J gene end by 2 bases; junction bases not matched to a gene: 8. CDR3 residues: CASSSEGGLAGGTYNEQFF. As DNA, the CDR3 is TGCGCCAGCAGCTCAGAGGGGGGACTAGCGGGAGGGACCTACAATGAGCAGTTCTTC. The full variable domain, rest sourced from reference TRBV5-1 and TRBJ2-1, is KAGVTQTPRYLIKTRGQQVTLSCSPISGHRSVSWYQQTPGQGLQFLFEYFSETQRNKGNFPGRFSGRQFSNSRSEMNVSTLELGDSALYLCASSSEGGLAGGTYNEQFFGPGTRLTVL.

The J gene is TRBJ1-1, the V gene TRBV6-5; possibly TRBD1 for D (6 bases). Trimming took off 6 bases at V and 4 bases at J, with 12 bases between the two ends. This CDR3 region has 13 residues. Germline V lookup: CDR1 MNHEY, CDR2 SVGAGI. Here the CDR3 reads CASRVNRATEAFF. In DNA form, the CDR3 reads TGTGCCAGCAGAGTAAACAGGGCCACTGAAGCTTTCTTT.

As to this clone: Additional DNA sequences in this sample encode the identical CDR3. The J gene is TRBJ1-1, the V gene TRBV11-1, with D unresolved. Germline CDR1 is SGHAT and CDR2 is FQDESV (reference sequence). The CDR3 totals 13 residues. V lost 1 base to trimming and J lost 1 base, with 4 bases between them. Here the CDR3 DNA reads TGTGCCAGCAGCTTAGTGAGGAACACTGAAGCTTTCTTT. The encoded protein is CASSLVRNTEAFF.

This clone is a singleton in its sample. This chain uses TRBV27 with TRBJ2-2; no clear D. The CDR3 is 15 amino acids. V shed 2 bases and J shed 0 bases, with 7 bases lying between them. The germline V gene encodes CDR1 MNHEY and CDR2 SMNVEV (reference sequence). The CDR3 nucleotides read TGTGCCAGCAGTTTAGTCAGATCGAACACCGGGGAGCTGTTTTTT. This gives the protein CASSLVRSNTGELFF.